The next 19 T cell receptor beta chains were all read from a single sample in a study of blood T cells in healthy people across ages. For the second PCR, which ran for about 7 to 11 cycles, a sample-barcoded 5' primer and a J-beta primer mix were used. MiXCR was run by TCRdb on the 5' RACE reads, yielding one entry per CDR3 protein. The top ten hold roughly 13% of the sample, which has about 670,000 distinct CDR3 sequences, over 40% seen once. Sequenced: blood. Every receptor here comes from a woman of 80 years or more in good health.

Details on this clonotype: At one boundary the junction diverges from the germline segment, which might be a read error. This chain uses TRBV18 with TRBJ2-7, with TRBD1 identical over 9 bases. The CDR3 consists of 14 residues. CDR1 KGHSH and CDR2 LQKENI come from the germline V gene. Here the CDR3 DNA reads TGTACCAGCTCACCAAAGGGACAGGGATCCGAGCAGTACTTC. Translated, it gives CTSSPKGQGSEQYF.

This clonotype was recorded many times. V is TRBV7-6 and J is TRBJ2-1; 7 bases align to TRBD2. V shed 1 base, J shed 8 bases, and the junction held 5 bases outside the gene matches. CDR3 size: 14 residues. Germline V gene data show CDR1 as SGHVS and CDR2 as FNYEAQ. Here the CDR3 reads CASSLVGGMDEQFF. CDR3 bases: TGTGCCAGCAGCTTAGTCGGGGGGATGGATGAGCAGTTCTTC.

This rearrangement joins TRBV5-1 to TRBJ2-5; 7 bases match TRBD2. This CDR3 contains 16 residues. Germline loops: CDR1 SGHRS, CDR2 YFSETQ. V shed 2 bases, J shed 4 bases, and the junction held 11 bases outside the gene matches. The CDR3 spells CASSFQAAGTGETQYF. DNA of the CDR3: TGCGCCAGCAGCTTCCAAGCAGCGGGAACTGGAGAGACCCAGTACTTC. Filled out from reference TRBV5-1 and TRBJ2-5, the complete variable domain reads KAGVTQTPRYLIKTRGQQVTLSCSPISGHRSVSWYQQTPGQGLQFLFEYFSETQRNKGNFPGRFSGRQFSNSRSEMNVSTLELGDSALYLCASSFQAAGTGETQYFGPGTRLLVL.

This clonotype was detected only a few times. This may be a read error: a much more frequent sequence differs by one nucleotide. The rearrangement links TRBV28 to TRBJ2-7, with D perhaps matching TRBD1 or TRBD2 (5 bases each). Trimming took 6 bases from V and 7 from J, leaving 25 bases between them. The germline gives CDR1 MDHEN, CDR2 SYDVKM. The CDR3 sequence is 16 residues long. The CDR3 DNA reads as TGTGCCAGCAGCTACCCCCGGGGACCACCATACAATGAGCAGTACTTC. Translating gives CASSYPRGPPYNEQYF.

This clonotype was detected only a few times. The chain couples TRBV29-1 to TRBJ2-2, with 12 bases that match TRBD1. Germline CDR1 is SQVTM and CDR2 is ANQGSEA. The CDR3 has 16 residues. The CDR3 DNA reads TGCATCTCCAACGGGGGACAGGGGGCTAGGGCCGGGGAGCTGTTTTTT. Its protein is CISNGGQGARAGELFF.

A remark on this clonotype: Given a much more abundant clone one base away, this may be a read error. The chain links TRBV7-9 to TRBJ1-2, with 11 bases aligning to TRBD1. With V trimmed by 4 bases and J by 4 bases, 2 bases remained unmatched. There are 14 residues in the CDR3. In germline, CDR1 is SEHNR, CDR2 FQNEAQ (reference sequence). CDR3 sequence reads: CASSCGQGAYGYTF. The CDR3 DNA reads as TGTGCCAGCAGCTGCGGACAGGGGGCCTATGGCTACACCTTC. Complete variable domain (other parts from reference TRBV7-9 and TRBJ1-2): DTGVSQNPRHKITKRGQNVTFRCDPISEHNRLYWYRQTLGQGPEFLTYFQNEAQLEKSRLLSDRFSAERPKGSFSTLEIQRTEQGDSAMYLCASSCGQGAYGYTFGSGTRLTVV.

As regards this clonotype: A much larger clone differs by one base, so this may be a read error. This chain links TRBV25-1 with TRBJ1-1; no reliable D call. Germline CDR1 and CDR2: MGHDK and SYGVNS. The CDR3 sequence is 16 residues long. The CDR3 nucleotides are TGTGCCAGCTCCCAACTCGGGCAAAACATGAACACTGGAGCTTTCTTT. Residues: CASSQLGQNMNTGAFF. Variable domain in full (rest from reference TRBV25-1 and TRBJ1-1): EADIYQTPRYLVIGTGKKITLECSQTMGHDKMYWYQQDPGMELHLIHYSYGVNSTEKGDLSSESTVSRIRTEHFPLTLESARPSHTSQYLCASSQLGQNMNTGAFFGQGTRLTVV.

CDR3 amino acids: CASSTTNPGQKFF. Here the CDR3 DNA reads TGTGCCAGCAGCACGACAAATCCGGGACAGAAGTTCTTC. This sequence joins TRBV3-1 and TRBJ2-1, with 7 bases matching TRBD1. This CDR3 region has 13 residues. Germline V lookup: CDR1 LGHDT, CDR2 YNNKEL (reference sequence). V lost 5 bases to trimming and J lost 14 bases; unmatched junction nucleotides: 12.

This clonotype was detected a few times. The chain combines TRBV3-1 with TRBJ2-3; TRBD2 matches 8 bases. V was clipped by 1 base and J by 2 bases; unmatched bases: 2. Germline assignment: CDR1 LGHDT and CDR2 YNNKEL (reference sequence). This CDR3 comprises 15 residues. The DNA for the CDR3 is TGTGCCAGCAGCCAAGGAGCGGGGGCCACAGATACGCAGTATTTT. Its protein is CASSQGAGATDTQYF.

CDR3 amino acids: CASSELQGSEQFF. The CDR3 coding sequence is TGTGCCAGCAGCGAACTACAGGGGAGTGAGCAGTTCTTC. The chain joins TRBV7-6 to TRBJ2-1; 7 positions match TRBD1. V shed 5 bases, J shed 9 bases, and the junction held 7 bases outside the gene matches. Germline V gene lookup returns CDR1 SGHVS and CDR2 FNYEAQ. This CDR3 contains 13 residues.

The chain couples TRBV2 to TRBJ2-7; D gene uncertain. The CDR3 totals 15 residues. The V end lost 3 bases, the J end lost 2 bases, and 14 bases lay between the germline ends. Germline loops: CDR1 SNHLY, CDR2 FYNNEI. The CDR3 region has the DNA TGTGCCAGCAGTGATAGAAGGGTTTCGCCCTACGAGCAGTACTTC. Translation: CASSDRRVSPYEQYF.

This clonotype turned up a few times. A single base separates this from a much larger clone, so it may be a read error. The chain couples TRBV28 to TRBJ2-2; unclear D gene. The CDR3 is made up of 12 amino acids. The V end was cut by 7 bases, the J end by 3 bases, with 6 bases between. Germline loops: CDR1 MDHEN, CDR2 SYDVKM. The CDR3 here is CASKTDTGELFF. The CDR3 coding sequence is TGTGCCAGCAAAACGGACACCGGGGAGCTGTTTTTT.

The CDR3 region has the DNA TGTGCCAGCAGCTTCCGTCGAGGGCGGGAGACCCAGTACTTC. Translation: CASSFRRGRETQYF. V is TRBV7-2 and J is TRBJ2-5, with D perhaps matching TRBD2 (5 bases). Germline CDR1 is SGHTA and CDR2 is FQGNSA. The CDR3 has 14 amino acids. V was pared by 3 bases and J by 5 bases, with 13 bases between.

CDR3 nucleotide sequence: TGTGCCAGCAGCCAGGAGGTCTCCGAGCAGTACTTC. It translates to CASSQEVSEQYF. The gene calls are TRBV7-2 and TRBJ2-7; weak D call: TRBD2 (5 bases). Trimming took off 5 bases at V and 6 bases at J, with 11 bases between the two ends. There are 12 residues in the CDR3. Germline V gives CDR1 SGHTA, CDR2 FQGNSA. The full variable domain, rest sourced from reference TRBV7-2 and TRBJ2-7, is GAGVSQSPSNKVTEKGKDVELRCDPISGHTALYWYRQSLGQGLEFLIYFQGNSAPDKSGLPSDRFSAERTGGSVSTLTIQRTQQEDSAVYLCASSQEVSEQYFGPGTRLTVT.

The gene calls are TRBV20-1 and TRBJ2-7; D is undetermined. Trimming took 5 bases from V and 3 from J, leaving 8 bases between them. From germline, CDR1 is DFQATT and CDR2 SNEGSKA (reference sequence). This CDR3 region has 11 residues. This CDR3 reads CSASLSYEQYF. DNA of the CDR3: TGCAGTGCTTCATTGAGCTACGAGCAGTACTTC.

This clonotype was counted only a few times. The chain uses TRBV2 and TRBJ1-4, with D unresolved. The germline CDR1 and CDR2 sequences are SNHLY and FYNNEI. The V and J ends lost 1 base and 0 bases respectively, with 9 bases between them. The CDR3 runs 16 residues. As DNA, the CDR3 is TGTGCCAGCAGTGAAGAGGCGATTGCAACTAATGAAAAACTGTTTTTT. Translated, it gives CASSEEAIATNEKLFF.

In this sample, this clonotype turned up many times. V is TRBV5-1 and J is TRBJ2-1; weak D call: TRBD2 (7 bases). V lost 4 bases, J lost 2 bases, and 16 bases lay in between. The CDR3 consists of 16 residues. Looked up from germline, CDR1 is SGHRS and CDR2 is YFSETQ. The chain's CDR3 is CASSVRGAPPYNEQFF. In nucleotides, the CDR3 is TGCGCCAGCAGCGTTCGGGGGGCTCCTCCCTACAATGAGCAGTTCTTC.

The genes are TRBV5-8 and TRBJ2-5; 8 bases match TRBD2. The CDR3 spans 18 residues. The trim removed 4 bases at V and 4 bases at J, leaving 18 bases unmatched. The germline V gene encodes CDR1 SGHTS and CDR2 YDEGEE. CDR3 coding DNA: TGTGCCAGCAGCCGAACCAGACTAGCGAGCTTAACCGGAGAGACCCAGTACTTC. Translated: CASSRTRLASLTGETQYF.

Turning to this clonotype: This sequence may be a read error, since a much larger clone differs from it by one base. The rearrangement uses TRBV15 and TRBJ1-2, with D perhaps TRBD1 (5 bases). The CDR3 is 14 amino acids. Germline V gene data show CDR1 as LNHNV and CDR2 as YYDKDF (reference sequence). The CDR3 reads CATSRERGNSGYTF. CDR3 DNA: TGTGCCACCAGCAGAGAGAGGGGTAACTCTGGCTACACCTTC.